The subject of this entry is one TCR beta chain. Antigen specificity is unknown. The data were obtained in a study of CD8 T cells in Susac syndrome. Overall study context: Patients with Susac syndrome were therapy-naive, treated with corticosteroids, or treated with intravenous immunoglobulin alone when blood was collected. Overall study findings and caveats: Clonal expansion was not seen in any Susac syndrome CD4+ T cell repertoire.

Both CD4+ and CD8+ T cells were negatively isolated, and TEMRA cells underwent FACS enrichment. Reverse transcription used about 0.45 to 1 ug RNA and random hexamers. The authors amplified TCR beta CDR3 across 54 Vbeta and 13 Jbeta using immunoSEQ multiplex PCR. TCRdb re-analysed the immunoSEQ multiplex PCR reads in MiXCR, keeping a single row per CDR3 protein. This table holds roughly 190,000 distinct CDR3 sequences, approximately 96% found once. The CDR3 loop spans 14 amino acids. This TCR came from a human donor with Susac syndrome. V is TRBV12-1 and J is TRBJ2-5; TRBD2, as called in the table, went unchecked against the DNA. TRBV12-1 is described as a pseudogene. Sequencing was carried out using CD4+ T cells from PBMCs. CDR3 in amino acids: CATTRRAEQETQYF. In DNA form, the CDR3 reads TGTGCCACCACAAGAAGAGCGGAACAAGAGACCCAATACTTC.